This T cell receptor beta chain derives from a study of early T cells in non-severe SARS-CoV-2 infection. TCRdb fed the 5' RACE reads into MiXCR, producing one record per CDR3 protein. The data hold 85,000 to 95,000 distinct CDR3 sequences, with roughly 15% observed a single time. V lost 4 bases to trimming and J lost 5 bases; unmatched junction nucleotides: 6. The CDR3 is 16 residues long. The germline CDR1 and CDR2 sequences are SGHRS and YFSETQ. The receptor's source is an adult who was a healthcare worker with PCR-confirmed SARS-CoV-2 infection or an uninfected control (not recorded which). Sample: whole blood, taken at baseline. This rearrangement joins TRBV5-1 to TRBJ2-5; 15 bases match TRBD2. The CDR3 bases are TGCGCCAGCAGCCGGGGACTAGCGGGAGGTATCGAGACCCAGTACTTC. Protein product: CASSRGLAGGIETQYF.